Detailed here is one TCR beta chain. Clones were sequenced by immunoSEQ multiplex PCR, and TCRdb holds only the in-frame ones, with some missing. The data contain 30,000 to 40,000 clones, just over 90% of them seen just once; the ten biggest clones take up 0.19%. Germline V gene data show CDR1 as SGHAT and CDR2 as FQNNGV. This CDR3 contains 16 residues. Trimming shortened V by 0 bases and J by 0 bases, and 9 bases separated the two germline ends. This specimen comes from a study of monozygotic twins with cystic fibrosis. The rearrangement links TRBV11-2 to TRBJ2-1, with D unclear. The TCR sequence derives from a boy younger than 10 with cystic fibrosis. Sequencing was performed on blood. The CDR3 loop is CASSLEWGSSYNEQFF. The CDR3 DNA reads as TGTGCCAGCAGCTTAGAATGGGGAAGCTCCTACAATGAGCAGTTCTTC.